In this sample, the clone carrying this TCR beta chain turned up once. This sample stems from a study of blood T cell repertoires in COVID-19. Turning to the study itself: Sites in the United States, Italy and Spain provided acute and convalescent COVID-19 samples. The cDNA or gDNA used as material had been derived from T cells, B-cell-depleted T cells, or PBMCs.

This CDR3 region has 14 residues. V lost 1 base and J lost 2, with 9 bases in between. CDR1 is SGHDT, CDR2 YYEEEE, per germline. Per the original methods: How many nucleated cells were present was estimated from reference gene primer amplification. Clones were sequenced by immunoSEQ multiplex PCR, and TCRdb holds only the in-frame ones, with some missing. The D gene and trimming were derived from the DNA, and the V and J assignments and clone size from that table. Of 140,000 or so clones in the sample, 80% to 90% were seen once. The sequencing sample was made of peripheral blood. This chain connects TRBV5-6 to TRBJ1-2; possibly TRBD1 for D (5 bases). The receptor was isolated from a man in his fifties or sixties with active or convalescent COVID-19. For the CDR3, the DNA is TGTGCCAGCAGCTTGAGGGGCACGAACTATGGCTACACCTTC. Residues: CASSLRGTNYGYTF.